Listed below are T cell receptor beta chains from one sample, sequenced in a study of response to subunit inactivated influenza vaccine. Each CDR3 protein gets one entry after TCRdb re-called the RT-PCR reads with MiXCR. The table records 530,000 or so distinct CDR3 sequences, 25% of them present only once. The material was CD4+ T cells sorted from PBMCs, obtained 5 to 6 days after vaccination. Source of these receptors: a man between 45 and 60 years old who received an inactivated influenza vaccine. CDR3s leave out the opening cysteine and the closing phenylalanine or tryptophan.

j_gene,v_gene,CDR3aa
TRBJ1-4,TRBV29-1,SVLNEKLF
TRBJ2-3,TRBV4-3,ASSQRTSGDYTDTQY
TRBJ1-1,TRBV12-3/TRBV12-4,ASSFYQTEAF
TRBJ1-1,TRBV28,ASSRQGAF
TRBJ2-1,TRBV20-1,SARDLRGSAEQF
TRBJ2-5,TRBV6-5,ASSYSTTDQETQY
TRBJ2-2,TRBV10-3,AISGGGTAGELF
TRBJ2-3,TRBV9,ASSVTSGGITDTQY
TRBJ1-1,TRBV3-1,ASSHPRGMHTEAF
TRBJ2-7,TRBV18,ASSTGTGVNYEQY
TRBJ2-3,TRBV4-3,ASSLGLAGGPSTDTQY
TRBJ1-1,TRBV5-1,ASSSDGLNTEAF
TRBJ2-5,TRBV4-2,ASSRQTATQETQY
TRBJ2-5,TRBV9,ASSPSGGGGLETQY
TRBJ2-1,TRBV6-2/TRBV6-3,ASSPRRGASAGAPSEQF
TRBJ1-5,TRBV20-1,SARDRTINRDQH
TRBJ2-2,TRBV7-9,ASRMENTGELF
TRBJ2-1,TRBV20-1,SARMARWEQF
TRBJ1-2,TRBV20-1,SARVLGQGAIDYGYT
TRBJ2-5,TRBV12-3/TRBV12-4,ASSLYLGQGHQETQY
TRBJ2-7,TRBV5-1,ASSLSSGNPSYEQY
TRBJ2-3,TRBV12-3/TRBV12-4,ASRTGGARTDTQY
TRBJ2-7,TRBV20-1,SARLVTGGSREQY
TRBJ2-5,TRBV5-6,ASSSQAGGETQY
TRBJ2-7,TRBV20-1,SARSGMDSYEQY
TRBJ2-5,TRBV7-2,ASSLSGGAQTQY
TRBJ2-4,TRBV12-3/TRBV12-4,ASSLGIGTSGNIQY
TRBJ2-7,TRBV28,ASSLLGQAPNEQY
TRBJ2-5,TRBV4-3,ASSQDWASGSITQY
TRBJ2-3,TRBV5-1,ASSLGTTSDTQY
TRBJ1-2,TRBV20-1,SAPPQGGGGYT
TRBJ2-1,TRBV27,ATAGGDEQF
TRBJ2-7,TRBV10-3,AISERRGGAYEQY
TRBJ2-7,TRBV6-2/TRBV6-3,ASSQSGYEQY
TRBJ2-7,TRBV7-9,ASSSRTESEQY
TRBJ2-1,TRBV5-1,ASSLGARLAASYNEQF
TRBJ1-6,TRBV20-1,SAFTRGRSPLH